A single T cell receptor (beta chain) is shown here with its context. Its antigen is currently unknown. CDR1 and CDR2 from the germline V gene are PRHDT and FYEKMQ (reference sequence). Trimming removed 3 bases from V and 5 bases from J, with 13 bases in between. This CDR3 region has 14 residues. TCRdb analysed the RT-PCR reads with MiXCR anew, one entry per CDR3 protein. The sample holds 300,000 to 350,000 distinct CDR3 sequences; less than 25% are singletons and the top ten take 9.5% to 13%. This specimen comes from a study of response to subunit inactivated influenza vaccine. Whole-study results and caveats: Researchers suggested that each seasonal influenza vaccination recruits few new T cells.

The sample here was PBMCs from blood, taken approximately 22 months after vaccination. This receptor was obtained from a man between 45 and 75 years old who received an inactivated influenza vaccine. The chain carries TRBV13 and TRBJ1-2, with D possibly matching TRBD1 (6 bases). DNA for the CDR3: TGTGCCAGCAGCTTTTTAGGACAGAAGTATGGCTACACCTTC. Translating gives CASSFLGQKYGYTF.